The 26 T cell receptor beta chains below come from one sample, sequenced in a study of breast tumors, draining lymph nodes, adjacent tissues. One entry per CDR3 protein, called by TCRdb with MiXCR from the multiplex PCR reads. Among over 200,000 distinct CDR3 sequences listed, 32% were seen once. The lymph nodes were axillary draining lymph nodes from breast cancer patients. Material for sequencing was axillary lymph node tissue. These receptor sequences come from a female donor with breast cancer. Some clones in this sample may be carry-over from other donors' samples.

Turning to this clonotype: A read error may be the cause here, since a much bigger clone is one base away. CDR3 protein: CASGVPIGGRNEQFF. For the CDR3, the DNA is TGTGCCAGCGGCGTTCCCATCGGAGGGCGCAATGAGCAGTTCTTC. The rearrangement joins TRBV9 to TRBJ2-1, with a possible D match to TRBD2 (6 bases). CDR1 and CDR2 from the germline V gene are SGDLS and YYNGEE. The CDR3 length is 15 residues.

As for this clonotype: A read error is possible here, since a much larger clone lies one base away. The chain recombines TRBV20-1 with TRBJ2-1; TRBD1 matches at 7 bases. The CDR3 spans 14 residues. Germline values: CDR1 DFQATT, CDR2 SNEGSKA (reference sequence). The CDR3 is CSARGQITYTEQFF. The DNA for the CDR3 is TGCAGTGCCAGGGGACAGATTACCTACACTGAGCAGTTCTTC.

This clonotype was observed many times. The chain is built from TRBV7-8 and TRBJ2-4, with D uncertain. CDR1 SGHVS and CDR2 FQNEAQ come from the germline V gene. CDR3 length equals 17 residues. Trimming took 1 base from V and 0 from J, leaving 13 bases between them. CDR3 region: CASSLGLGFLAKNIQYF. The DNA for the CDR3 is TGTGCCAGCAGCTTAGGGTTGGGGTTCTTAGCCAAAAACATTCAGTACTTC.

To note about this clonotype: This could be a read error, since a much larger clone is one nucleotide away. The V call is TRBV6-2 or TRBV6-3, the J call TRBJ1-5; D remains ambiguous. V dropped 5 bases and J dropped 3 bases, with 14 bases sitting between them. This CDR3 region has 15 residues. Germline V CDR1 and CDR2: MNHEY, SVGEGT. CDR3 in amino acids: CASSPPGMVNQPQHF. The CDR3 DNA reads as TGTGCCAGCAGTCCTCCGGGGATGGTCAATCAGCCCCAGCATTTT.

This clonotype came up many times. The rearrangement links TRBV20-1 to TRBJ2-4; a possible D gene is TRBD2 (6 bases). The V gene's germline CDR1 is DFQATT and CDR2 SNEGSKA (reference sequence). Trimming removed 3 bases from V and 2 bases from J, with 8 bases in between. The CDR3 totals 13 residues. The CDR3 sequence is CSARGTSKNIQYF. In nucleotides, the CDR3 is TGCAGTGCTAGGGGGACTTCCAAAAACATTCAGTACTTC.

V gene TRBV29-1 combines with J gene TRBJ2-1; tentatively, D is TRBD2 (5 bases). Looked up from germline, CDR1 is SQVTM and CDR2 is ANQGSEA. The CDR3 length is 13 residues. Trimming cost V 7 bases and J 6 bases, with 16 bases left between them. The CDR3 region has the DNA TGCAGCGGCCGCGTGGGGAGTCGCAATGAGCAGTTCTTC. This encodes CSGRVGSRNEQFF.

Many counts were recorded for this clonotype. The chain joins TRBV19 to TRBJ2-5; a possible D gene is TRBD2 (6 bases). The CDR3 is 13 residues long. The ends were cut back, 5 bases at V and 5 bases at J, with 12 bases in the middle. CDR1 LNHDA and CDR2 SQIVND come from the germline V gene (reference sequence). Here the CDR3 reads CASSRVEGETQYF. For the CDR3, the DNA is TGTGCCAGTAGTCGAGTGGAGGGGGAGACCCAGTACTTC.

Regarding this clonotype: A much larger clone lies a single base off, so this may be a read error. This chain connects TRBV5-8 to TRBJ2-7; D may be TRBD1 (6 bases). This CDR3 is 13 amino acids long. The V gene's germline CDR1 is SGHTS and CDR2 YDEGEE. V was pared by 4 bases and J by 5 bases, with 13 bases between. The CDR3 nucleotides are TGTGCCAGCAGCCCCTGGGGGCCCAACGAGCAGTACTTC. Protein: CASSPWGPNEQYF.

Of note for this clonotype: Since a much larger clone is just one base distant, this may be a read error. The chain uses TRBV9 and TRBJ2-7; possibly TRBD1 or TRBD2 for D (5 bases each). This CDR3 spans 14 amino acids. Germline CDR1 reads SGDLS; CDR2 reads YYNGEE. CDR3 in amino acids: CASSVGTGPYEQSF. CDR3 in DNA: TGTGCCAGCAGCGTAGGAACGGGGCCCTACGAGCAGTCCTTC.

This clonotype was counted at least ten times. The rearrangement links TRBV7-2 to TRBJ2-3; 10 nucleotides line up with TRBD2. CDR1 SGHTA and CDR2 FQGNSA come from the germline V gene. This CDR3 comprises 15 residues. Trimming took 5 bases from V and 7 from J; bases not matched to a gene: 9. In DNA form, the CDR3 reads TGTGCCAGCAGCCGAGGACTAGCGGACCTATATACGCAGTATTTT. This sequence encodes CASSRGLADLYTQYF.

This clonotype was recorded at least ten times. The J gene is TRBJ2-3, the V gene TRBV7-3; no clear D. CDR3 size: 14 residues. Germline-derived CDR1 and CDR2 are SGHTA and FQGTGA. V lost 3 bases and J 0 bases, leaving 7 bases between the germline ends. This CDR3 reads CASSFARSTDTQYF. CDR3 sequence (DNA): TGTGCCAGCAGCTTCGCGAGAAGCACAGATACGCAGTATTTT.

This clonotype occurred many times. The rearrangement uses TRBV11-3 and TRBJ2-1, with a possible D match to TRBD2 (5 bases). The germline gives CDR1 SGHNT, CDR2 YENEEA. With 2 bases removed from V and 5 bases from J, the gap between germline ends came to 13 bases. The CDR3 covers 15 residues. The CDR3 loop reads CASSLNEGFNNEQFF. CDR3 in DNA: TGTGCCAGCAGCTTAAATGAGGGTTTCAACAATGAGCAGTTCTTC. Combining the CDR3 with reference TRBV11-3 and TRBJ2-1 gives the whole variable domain EAGVVQSPRYKIIEKKQPVAFWCNPISGHNTLYWYLQNLGQGPELLIRYENEEAVDDSQLPKDRFSAERLKGVDSTLKIQPAELGDSAVYLCASSLNEGFNNEQFFGPGTRLTVL.

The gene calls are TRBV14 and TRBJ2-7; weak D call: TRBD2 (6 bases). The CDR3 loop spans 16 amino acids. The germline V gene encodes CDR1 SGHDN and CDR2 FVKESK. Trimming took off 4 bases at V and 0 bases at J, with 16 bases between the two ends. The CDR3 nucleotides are TGTGCCAGCAGCCTTACGCCGGGACTTTCCTCCTACGAGCAGTACTTC. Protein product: CASSLTPGLSSYEQYF.

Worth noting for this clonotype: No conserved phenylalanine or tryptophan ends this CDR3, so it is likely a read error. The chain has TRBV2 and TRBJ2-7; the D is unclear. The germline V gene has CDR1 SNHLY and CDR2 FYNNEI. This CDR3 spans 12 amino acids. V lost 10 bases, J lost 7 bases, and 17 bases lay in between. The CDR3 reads CATGPQVDEQYY. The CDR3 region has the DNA TGTGCCACCGGACCCCAAGTCGATGAGCAGTACTAC.

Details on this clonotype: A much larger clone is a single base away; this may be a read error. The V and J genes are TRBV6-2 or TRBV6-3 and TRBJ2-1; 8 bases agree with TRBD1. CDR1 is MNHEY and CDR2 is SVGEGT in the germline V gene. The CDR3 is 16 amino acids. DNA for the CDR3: TGTGCCACCGACCCTGGGACAGGACGGCAGGGCAATGAGCAGCTCTTC. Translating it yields CATDPGTGRQGNEQLF.

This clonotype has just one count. CDR3 residues: CASNLRGQAQETQYF. In DNA form, the CDR3 reads TGTGCCAGCAACCTTCGCGGACAGGCCCAAGAGACCCAGTACTTC. V gene TRBV13 combines with J gene TRBJ2-5; 7 positions match TRBD1. The CDR3 contains 15 residues. V lost 7 bases and J lost 1; bases outside the gene matches: 9. Germline loops: CDR1 PRHDT, CDR2 FYEKMQ (reference sequence).

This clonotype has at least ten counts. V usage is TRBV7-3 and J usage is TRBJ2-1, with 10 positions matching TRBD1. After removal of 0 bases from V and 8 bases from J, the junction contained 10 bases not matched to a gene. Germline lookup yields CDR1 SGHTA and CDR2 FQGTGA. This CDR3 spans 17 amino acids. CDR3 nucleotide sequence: TGTGCCAGCAGCTTAACGTTGGGGACAGGGGTTGGTTATGAGCAGTTCTTC. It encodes CASSLTLGTGVGYEQFF.

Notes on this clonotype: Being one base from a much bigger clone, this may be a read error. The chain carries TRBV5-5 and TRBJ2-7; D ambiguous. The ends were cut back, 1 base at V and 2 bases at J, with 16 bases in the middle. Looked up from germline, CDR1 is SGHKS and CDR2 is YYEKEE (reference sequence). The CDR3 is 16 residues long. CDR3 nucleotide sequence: TGTGCCAGCAGCTTGCAGCGTGCGACCGCGCCCTACGAGCAGTACTTC. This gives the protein CASSLQRATAPYEQYF.

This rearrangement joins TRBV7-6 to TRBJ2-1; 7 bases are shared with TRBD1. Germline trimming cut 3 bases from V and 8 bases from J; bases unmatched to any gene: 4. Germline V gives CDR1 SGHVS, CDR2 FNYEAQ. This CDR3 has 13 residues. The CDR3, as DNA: TGTGCCAGCAGCTTGGGGACAGTCTATGAGCAGTTCTTC. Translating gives CASSLGTVYEQFF.

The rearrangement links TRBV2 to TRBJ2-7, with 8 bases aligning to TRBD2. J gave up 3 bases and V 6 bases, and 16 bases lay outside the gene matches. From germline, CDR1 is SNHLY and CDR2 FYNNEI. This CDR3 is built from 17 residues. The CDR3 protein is CASRGSGRRGVRYEQYF. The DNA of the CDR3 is TGTGCCAGCAGGGGCAGCGGGAGACGTGGTGTCCGCTACGAGCAGTACTTC.

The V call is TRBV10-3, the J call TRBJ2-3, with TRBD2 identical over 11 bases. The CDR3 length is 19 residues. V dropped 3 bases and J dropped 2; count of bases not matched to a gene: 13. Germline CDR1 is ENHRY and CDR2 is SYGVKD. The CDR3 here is CAISEVLAGARRPTDTQYF. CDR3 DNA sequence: TGTGCCATCAGTGAAGTACTAGCGGGAGCCAGGCGCCCCACAGATACGCAGTATTTT.

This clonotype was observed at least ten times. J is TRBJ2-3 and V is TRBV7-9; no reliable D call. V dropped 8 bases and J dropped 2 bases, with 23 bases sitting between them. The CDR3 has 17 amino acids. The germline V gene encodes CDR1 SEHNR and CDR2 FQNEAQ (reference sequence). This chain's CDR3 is CASDGGRTTIPTDTQYF. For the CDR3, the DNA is TGTGCCAGCGACGGTGGTCGGACCACCATCCCCACAGATACGCAGTATTTT. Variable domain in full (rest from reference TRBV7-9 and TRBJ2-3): DTGVSQNPRHKITKRGQNVTFRCDPISEHNRLYWYRQTLGQGPEFLTYFQNEAQLEKSRLLSDRFSAERPKGSFSTLEIQRTEQGDSAMYLCASDGGRTTIPTDTQYFGPGTRLTVL.

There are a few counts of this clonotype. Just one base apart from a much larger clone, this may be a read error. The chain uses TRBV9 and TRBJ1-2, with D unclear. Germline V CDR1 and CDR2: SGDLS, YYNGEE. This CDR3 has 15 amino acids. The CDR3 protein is CASSGHVAAPYGSTF. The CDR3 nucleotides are TGTGCCAGCAGCGGGCACGTTGCAGCCCCCTATGGCTCCACCTTC.

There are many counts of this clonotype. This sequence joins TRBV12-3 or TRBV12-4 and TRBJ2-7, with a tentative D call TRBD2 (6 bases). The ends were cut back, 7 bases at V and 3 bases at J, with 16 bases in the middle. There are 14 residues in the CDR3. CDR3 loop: CASNLSGLNYEQYF. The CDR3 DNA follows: TGTGCCAGCAACCTATCAGGACTAAACTACGAGCAGTACTTC.

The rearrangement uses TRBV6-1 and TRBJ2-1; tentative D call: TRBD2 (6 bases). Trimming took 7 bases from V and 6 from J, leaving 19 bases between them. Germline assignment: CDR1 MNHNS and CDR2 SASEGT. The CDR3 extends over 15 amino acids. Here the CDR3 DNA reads TGTGCCAGCACCCCGGGCGGGGCCCCGGGCAATGAGCAGTTCTTC. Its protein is CASTPGGAPGNEQFF.

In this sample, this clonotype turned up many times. CDR3 bases: TGCGCCAGCAGCTTGGGACGCGGGAGGGACTTCGAGCAGTACTTC. Its protein product is CASSLGRGRDFEQYF. The chain uses TRBV5-1 and TRBJ2-7; 9 bases align to TRBD2. Trimming cost V 0 bases and J 6 bases; bases outside gene matches: 7. Germline V gene data show CDR1 as SGHRS and CDR2 as YFSETQ. The CDR3 length is 15 residues.